This TCR beta chain was identified during a study of T and B cells in COVID-19 patients. TRB was amplified from about 260-540 ng of blood genomic DNA. Whole-study results and caveats: At recovery TRB diversity and richness exceeded healthy donors, after highly clonal active COVID-19 repertoires. No sequencing was yet done of CD4+, regulatory or CD8+ subsets, or of SARS-CoV-2-responsive or tetramer+ sorted cells.

This CDR3 comprises 14 residues. The germline CDR1 and CDR2 sequences are DFQATT and SNEGSKA (reference sequence). V shed 6 bases and J 8 bases; nucleotides not matched to a gene: 12. BIOMED2 TRB-A/B primer pools were used in multiplex TRB PCR. A single record per CDR3 protein comes from TCRdb applying MiXCR to the multiplex PCR reads. Counted here are about 2,300 distinct CDR3 sequences, 20% to 25% occurring once; the ten biggest clones make up 70% to 80%. In regard to this clonotype: The antigen remains undetermined.

J is TRBJ2-1 and V is TRBV20-1; 8 bases map to TRBD2. The sample was blood. The TCR originated in a human donor with active COVID-19. The CDR3 here is CSAGRAGVGDEQFF. As DNA, the CDR3 is TGCAGTGCAGGCCGAGCGGGAGTGGGCGATGAGCAGTTCTTC.